There are many counts of the clone carrying this T cell receptor (beta chain). Unique molecular identifiers were attached to individual cDNA molecules during library preparation. MiXCR, applied by TCRdb to the RACE reads, yields one record per CDR3 protein. The data show approximately 370,000 distinct CDR3 sequences, 4.5% to 5.5% seen once. As for time point: pre-sensitization, week 0. Treatment: therapeutic diphenylcyclopropenone sensitization with weekly scalp DPC. At patch-test visits, sampling came before the patch test. The CDR3 has 14 residues. V was trimmed by 6 bases and J by 2 bases, leaving 13 bases between them. Germline CDR1 and CDR2: ENHRY and SYGVKD. These data are taken from a study of human T cells and chemical hapten exposure.

This clonotype was sampled from a woman between 18 and 29 years old with alopecia areata. Some clones in this sample may be carry-over from other donors' samples. The rearrangement uses TRBV10-3 and TRBJ1-2; D is perhaps TRBD1 (5 bases). Sequencing used whole blood, obtained in connection with sensitization to the hapten diphenylcyclopropenone (DPC). The CDR3 loop reads CAISPTGANYGYTF. CDR3 sequence (DNA): TGTGCCATCAGCCCAACAGGAGCAAACTATGGCTACACCTTC.